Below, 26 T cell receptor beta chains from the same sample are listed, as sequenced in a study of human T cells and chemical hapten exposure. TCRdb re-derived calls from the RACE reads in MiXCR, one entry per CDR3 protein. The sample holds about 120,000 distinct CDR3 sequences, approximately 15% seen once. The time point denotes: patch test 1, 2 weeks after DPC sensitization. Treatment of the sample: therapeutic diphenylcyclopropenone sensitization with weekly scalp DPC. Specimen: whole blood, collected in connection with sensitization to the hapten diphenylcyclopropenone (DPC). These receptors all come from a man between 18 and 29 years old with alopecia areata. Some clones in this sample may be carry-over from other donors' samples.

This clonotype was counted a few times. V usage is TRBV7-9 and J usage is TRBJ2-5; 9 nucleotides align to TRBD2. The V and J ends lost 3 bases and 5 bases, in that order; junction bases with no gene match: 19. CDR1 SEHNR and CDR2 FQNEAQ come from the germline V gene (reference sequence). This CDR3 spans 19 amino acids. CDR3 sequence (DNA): TGTGCCAGCAGCTTTAAGCCCTTCCGCGGGGGGGCCATTTCGGAGACCCAGTACTTC. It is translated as CASSFKPFRGGAISETQYF.

CDR3 loop: CSVKTGGSSEAFF. CDR3 coding DNA: TGCAGCGTTAAAACAGGGGGCAGCTCTGAAGCTTTCTTT. This chain uses TRBV29-1 with TRBJ1-1, with TRBD1 identical over 9 bases. The J segment lost 6 bases and the V segment lost 5 bases, leaving 7 bases of the junction unmatched. This CDR3 contains 13 residues. Germline V gene sequence: CDR1 SQVTM, CDR2 ANQGSEA.

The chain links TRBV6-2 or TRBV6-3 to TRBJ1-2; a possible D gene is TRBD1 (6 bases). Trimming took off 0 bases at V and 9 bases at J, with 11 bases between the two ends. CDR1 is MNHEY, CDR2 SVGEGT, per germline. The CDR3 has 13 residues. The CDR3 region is CASSYSRQGSYTF. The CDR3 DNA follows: TGTGCCAGCAGTTACTCCAGGCAGGGGAGCTACACCTTC.

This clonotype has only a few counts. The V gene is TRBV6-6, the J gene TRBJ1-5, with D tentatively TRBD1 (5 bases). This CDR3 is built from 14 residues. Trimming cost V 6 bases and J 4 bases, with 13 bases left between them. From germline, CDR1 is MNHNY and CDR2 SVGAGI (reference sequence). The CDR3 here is CASSLPGPNQPQHF. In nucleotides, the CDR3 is TGTGCCAGCAGCCTCCCGGGACCTAATCAGCCCCAGCATTTT.

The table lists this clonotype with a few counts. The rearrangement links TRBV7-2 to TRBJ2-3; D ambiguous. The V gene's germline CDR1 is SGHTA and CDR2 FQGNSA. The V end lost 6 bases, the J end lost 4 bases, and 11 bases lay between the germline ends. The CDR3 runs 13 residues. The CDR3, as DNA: TGTGCCAGCAGTCCATCGGGTCCAGATACGCAGTATTTT. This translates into CASSPSGPDTQYF.

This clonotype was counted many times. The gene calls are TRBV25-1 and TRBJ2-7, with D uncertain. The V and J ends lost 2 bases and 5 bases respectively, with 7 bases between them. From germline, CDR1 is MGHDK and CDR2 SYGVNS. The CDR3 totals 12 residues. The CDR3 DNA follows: TGTGCCAGCAGTGAAGCAAGGGACGAGCAGTACTTC. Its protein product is CASSEARDEQYF.

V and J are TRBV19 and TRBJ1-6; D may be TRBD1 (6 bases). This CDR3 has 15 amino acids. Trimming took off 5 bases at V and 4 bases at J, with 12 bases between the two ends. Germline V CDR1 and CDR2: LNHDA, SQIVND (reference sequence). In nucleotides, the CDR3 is TGTGCCAGTAGTCCAGGACAGTTGTATAATTCACCCCTCCACTTT. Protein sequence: CASSPGQLYNSPLHF.

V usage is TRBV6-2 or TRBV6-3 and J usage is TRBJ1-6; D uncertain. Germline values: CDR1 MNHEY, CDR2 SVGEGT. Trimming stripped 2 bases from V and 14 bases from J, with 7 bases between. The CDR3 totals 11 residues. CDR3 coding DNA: TGTGCCAGCAGTTACGATGCTACCCTCCACTTT. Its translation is CASSYDATLHF.

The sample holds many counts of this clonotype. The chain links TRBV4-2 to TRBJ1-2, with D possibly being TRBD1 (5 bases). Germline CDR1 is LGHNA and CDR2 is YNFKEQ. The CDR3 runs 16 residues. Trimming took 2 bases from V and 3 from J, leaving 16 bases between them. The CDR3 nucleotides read TGTGCCAGCAGCCAATCGAAGACAGTACCTTACTATGGCTACACCTTC. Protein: CASSQSKTVPYYGYTF.

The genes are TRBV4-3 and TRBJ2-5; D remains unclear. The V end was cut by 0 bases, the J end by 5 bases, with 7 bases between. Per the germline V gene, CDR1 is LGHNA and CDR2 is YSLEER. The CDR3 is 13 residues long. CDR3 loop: CASSQDAWETQYF. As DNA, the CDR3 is TGCGCCAGCAGCCAAGATGCGTGGGAGACCCAGTACTTC.

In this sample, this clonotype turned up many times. CDR3 amino acids: CASSHRLGQGYNEQFF. In DNA, the CDR3 is TGTGCCAGCAGCCACCGCCTGGGACAGGGATACAATGAGCAGTTCTTC. The J gene is TRBJ2-1, the V gene TRBV4-2; TRBD1 matches 9 bases. The CDR3 runs to 16 residues. Per the germline V gene, CDR1 is LGHNA and CDR2 is YNFKEQ. V lost 3 bases and J lost 4; bases outside the gene matches: 7.

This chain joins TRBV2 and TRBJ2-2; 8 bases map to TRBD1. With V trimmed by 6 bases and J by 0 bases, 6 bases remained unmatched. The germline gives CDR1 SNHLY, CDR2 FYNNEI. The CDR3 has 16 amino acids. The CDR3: CASRRQGTSNTGELFF. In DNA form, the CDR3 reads TGTGCCAGCAGACGACAGGGGACGTCGAACACCGGGGAGCTGTTTTTT.

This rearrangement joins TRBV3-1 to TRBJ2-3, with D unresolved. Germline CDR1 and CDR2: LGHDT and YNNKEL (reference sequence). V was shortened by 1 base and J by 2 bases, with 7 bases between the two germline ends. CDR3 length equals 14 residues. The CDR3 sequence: CASSQVPLTDTQYF. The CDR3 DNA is TGTGCCAGCAGCCAAGTCCCACTCACAGATACGCAGTATTTT.

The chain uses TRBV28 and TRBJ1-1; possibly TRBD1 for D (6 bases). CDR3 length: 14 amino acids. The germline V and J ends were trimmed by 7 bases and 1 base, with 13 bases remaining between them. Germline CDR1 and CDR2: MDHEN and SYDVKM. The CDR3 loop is CASTQKGGNTEAFF. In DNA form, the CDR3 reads TGTGCCAGCACCCAGAAAGGGGGGAACACTGAAGCTTTCTTT.

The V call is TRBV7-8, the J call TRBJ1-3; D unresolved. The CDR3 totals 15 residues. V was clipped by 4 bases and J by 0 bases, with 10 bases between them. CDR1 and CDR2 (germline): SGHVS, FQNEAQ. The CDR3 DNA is TGTGCCAGCAGCTCGCAATCCCGCTCTGGAAACACCATATATTTT. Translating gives CASSSQSRSGNTIYF.

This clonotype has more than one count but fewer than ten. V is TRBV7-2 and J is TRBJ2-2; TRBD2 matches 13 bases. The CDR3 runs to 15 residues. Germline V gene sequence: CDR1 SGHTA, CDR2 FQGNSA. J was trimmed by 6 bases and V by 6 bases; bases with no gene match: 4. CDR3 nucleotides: TGTGCCAGCAGGCAACTAGCGGGAGGGTCCGGGGAGCTGTTTTTT. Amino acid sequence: CASRQLAGGSGELFF.

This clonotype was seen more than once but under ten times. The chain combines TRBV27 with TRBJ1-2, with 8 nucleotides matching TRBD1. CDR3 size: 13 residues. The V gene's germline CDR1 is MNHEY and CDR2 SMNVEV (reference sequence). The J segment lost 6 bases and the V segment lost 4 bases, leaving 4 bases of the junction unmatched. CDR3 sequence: CASSYQGANGYTF. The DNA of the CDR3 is TGTGCCAGCAGTTATCAGGGGGCGAATGGCTACACCTTC.

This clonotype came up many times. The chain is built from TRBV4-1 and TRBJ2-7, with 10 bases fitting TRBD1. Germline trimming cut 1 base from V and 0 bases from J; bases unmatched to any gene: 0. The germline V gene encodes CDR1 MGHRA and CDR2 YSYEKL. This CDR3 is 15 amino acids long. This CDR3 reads CASSQGTGGSYEQYF. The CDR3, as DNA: TGCGCCAGCAGCCAAGGGACAGGGGGCTCCTACGAGCAGTACTTC.

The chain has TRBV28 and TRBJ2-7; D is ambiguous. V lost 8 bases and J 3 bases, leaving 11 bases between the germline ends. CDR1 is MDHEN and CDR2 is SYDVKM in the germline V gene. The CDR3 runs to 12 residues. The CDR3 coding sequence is TGTGCCAGCCGTGAACCCTACTACGAGCAGTACTTC. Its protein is CASREPYYEQYF.

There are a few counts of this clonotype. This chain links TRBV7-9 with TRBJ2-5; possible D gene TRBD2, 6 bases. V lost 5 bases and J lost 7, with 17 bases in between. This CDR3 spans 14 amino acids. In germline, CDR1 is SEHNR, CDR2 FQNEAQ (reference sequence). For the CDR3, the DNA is TGTGCCAGCAGCAAGGGACTTCGAAATCGGACCCAGTACTTC. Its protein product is CASSKGLRNRTQYF.

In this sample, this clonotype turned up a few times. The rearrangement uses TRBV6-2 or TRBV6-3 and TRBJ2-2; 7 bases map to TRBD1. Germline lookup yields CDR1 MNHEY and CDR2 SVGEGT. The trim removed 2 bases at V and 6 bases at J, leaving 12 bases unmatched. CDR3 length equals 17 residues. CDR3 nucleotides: TGTGCCAGCAGTTACGAAAGGGGGCAGATACCCCCCGGGGAGCTGTTTTTT. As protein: CASSYERGQIPPGELFF.

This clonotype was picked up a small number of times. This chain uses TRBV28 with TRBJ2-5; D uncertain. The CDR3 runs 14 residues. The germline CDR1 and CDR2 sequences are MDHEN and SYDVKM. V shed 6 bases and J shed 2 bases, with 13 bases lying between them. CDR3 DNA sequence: TGTGCCAGCAGCCCGGCTTGGCAGCAAGAGACCCAGTACTTC. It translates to CASSPAWQQETQYF.

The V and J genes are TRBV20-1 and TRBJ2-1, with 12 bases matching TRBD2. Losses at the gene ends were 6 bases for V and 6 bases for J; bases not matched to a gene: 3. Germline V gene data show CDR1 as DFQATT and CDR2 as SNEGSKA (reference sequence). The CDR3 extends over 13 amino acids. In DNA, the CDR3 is TGCAGTGCGCCTAGCGGGGGGGGCAATGAGCAGTTCTTC. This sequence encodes CSAPSGGGNEQFF.

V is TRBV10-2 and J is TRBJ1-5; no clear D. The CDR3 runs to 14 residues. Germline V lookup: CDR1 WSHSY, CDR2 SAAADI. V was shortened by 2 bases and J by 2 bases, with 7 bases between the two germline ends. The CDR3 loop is CASSEGGRNQPQHF. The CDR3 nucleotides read TGCGCCAGCAGTGAGGGAGGGCGCAATCAGCCCCAGCATTTT.

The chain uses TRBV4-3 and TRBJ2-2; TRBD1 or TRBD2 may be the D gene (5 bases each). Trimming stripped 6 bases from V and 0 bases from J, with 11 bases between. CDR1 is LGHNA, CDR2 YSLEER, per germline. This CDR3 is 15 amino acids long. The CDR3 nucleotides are TGCGCCAGCAGTCAGATGGGGGCGAACACCGGGGAGCTGTTTTTT. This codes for CASSQMGANTGELFF.

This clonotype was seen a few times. For the CDR3, the DNA is TGCAGTGCTTCGCCGGACCAAGAGACCCAGTACTTC. This translates into CSASPDQETQYF. The chain has TRBV20-1 and TRBJ2-5, with D unclear. V was clipped by 5 bases and J by 0 bases, with 7 bases between them. Germline V gene lookup returns CDR1 DFQATT and CDR2 SNEGSKA (reference sequence). This CDR3 spans 12 amino acids.